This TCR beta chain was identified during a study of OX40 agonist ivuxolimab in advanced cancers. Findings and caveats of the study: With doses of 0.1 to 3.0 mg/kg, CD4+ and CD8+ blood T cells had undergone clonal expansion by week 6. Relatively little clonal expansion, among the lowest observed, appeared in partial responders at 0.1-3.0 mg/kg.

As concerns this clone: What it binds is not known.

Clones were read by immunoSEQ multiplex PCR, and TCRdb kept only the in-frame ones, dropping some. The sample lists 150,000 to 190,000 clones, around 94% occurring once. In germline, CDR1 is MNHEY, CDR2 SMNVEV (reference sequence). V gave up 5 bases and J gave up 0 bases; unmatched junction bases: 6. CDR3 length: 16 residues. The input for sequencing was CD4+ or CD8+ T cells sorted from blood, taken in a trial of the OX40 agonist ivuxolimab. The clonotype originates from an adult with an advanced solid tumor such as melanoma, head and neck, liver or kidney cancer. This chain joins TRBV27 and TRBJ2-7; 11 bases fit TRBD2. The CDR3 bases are TGTGCCAGCAGTACCGCCGGGACTAGCGGCTCCTACGAGCAGTACTTC. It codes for CASSTAGTSGSYEQYF.